This T cell receptor beta chain was sequenced for a study of T cells in localized non-small cell lung cancer. The table came from immunoSEQ multiplex PCR; TCRdb's copy has only in-frame clones and leaves some out. The data show about 24,000 clones, roughly nine tenths seen once. Study-wide results and caveats: Heterogeneity remains possible, as sequencing covered one tumor region only. Of the top 100 tumor clones, median roughly 55 were in adjacent lung, approximately 29 among its top 100. Adjacent uninvolved lung tissue had the highest T cell clonality, exceeding tumor. Increased T cell density in blood showed an association with longer overall survival.

Notes on this clone: The antigen is unknown.

With 10 bases clipped from V and 7 bases from J, the junction kept 10 bases outside the gene matches. From germline, CDR1 is MDHEN and CDR2 SYDVKM. The CDR3 contains 14 residues. Sequences were derived from peripheral blood, sampled before any cancer treatment. This sequence originates from a man aged 40-75 years with stage I squamous cell lung carcinoma. The J gene is TRBJ1-4, the V gene TRBV28, with TRBD1 matching 9 bases. DNA of the CDR3: TGTGCCACTACAGGGGGCTGGGAGGGTGAAAAACTGTTTTTT. Encoded protein: CATTGGWEGEKLFF. Full variable domain (rest looked up from reference TRBV28 and TRBJ1-4): DVKVTQSSRYLVKRTGEKVFLECVQDMDHENMFWYRQDPGLGLRLIYFSYDVKMKEKGDIPEGYSVSREKKERFSLILESASTNQTSMYLCATTGGWEGEKLFFGSGTQLSVL.